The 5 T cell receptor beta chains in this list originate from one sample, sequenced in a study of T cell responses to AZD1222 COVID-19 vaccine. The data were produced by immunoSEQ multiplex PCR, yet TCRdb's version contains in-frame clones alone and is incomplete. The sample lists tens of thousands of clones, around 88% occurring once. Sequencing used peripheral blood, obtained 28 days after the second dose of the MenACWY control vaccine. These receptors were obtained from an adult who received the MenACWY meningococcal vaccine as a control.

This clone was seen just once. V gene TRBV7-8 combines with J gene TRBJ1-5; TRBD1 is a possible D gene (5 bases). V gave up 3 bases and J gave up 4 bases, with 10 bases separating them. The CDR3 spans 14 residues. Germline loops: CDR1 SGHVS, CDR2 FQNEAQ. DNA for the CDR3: TGTGCCAGCAGCTTGCGGGGGACTAATCAGCCCCAGCATTTT. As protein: CASSLRGTNQPQHF.

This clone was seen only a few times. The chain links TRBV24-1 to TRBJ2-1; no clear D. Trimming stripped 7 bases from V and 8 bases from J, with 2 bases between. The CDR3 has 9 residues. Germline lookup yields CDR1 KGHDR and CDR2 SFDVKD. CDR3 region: CATSHEQFF. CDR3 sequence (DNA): TGTGCCACCAGCCATGAGCAGTTCTTC.

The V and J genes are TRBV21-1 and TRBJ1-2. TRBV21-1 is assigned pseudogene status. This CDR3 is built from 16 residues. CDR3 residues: CASSPGEGAVCYGYTF. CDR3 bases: TGTGCCAGCAGCCCCGGGGAGGGGGCGGTGTGCTATGGCTACACCTTC.

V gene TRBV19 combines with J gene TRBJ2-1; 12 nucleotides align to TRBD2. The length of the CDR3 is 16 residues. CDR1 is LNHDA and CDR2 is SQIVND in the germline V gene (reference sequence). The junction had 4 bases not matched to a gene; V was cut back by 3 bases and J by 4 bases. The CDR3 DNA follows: TGTGCCAGTAGTATTACTAGCGGGGGGTCATACAATGAGCAGTTCTTC. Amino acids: CASSITSGGSYNEQFF. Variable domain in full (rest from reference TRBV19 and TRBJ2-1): DGGITQSPKYLFRKEGQNVTLSCEQNLNHDAMYWYRQDPGQGLRLIYYSQIVNDFQKGDIAEGYSVSREKKESFPLTVTSAQKNPTAFYLCASSITSGGSYNEQFFGPGTRLTVL.

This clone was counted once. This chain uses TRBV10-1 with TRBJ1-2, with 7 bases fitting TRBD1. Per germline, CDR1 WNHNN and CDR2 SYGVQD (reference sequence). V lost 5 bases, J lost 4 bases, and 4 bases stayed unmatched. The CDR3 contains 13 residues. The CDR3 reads CASSRDSTYGYTF. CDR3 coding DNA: TGCGCCAGCAGTAGGGACAGCACCTATGGCTACACCTTC.